The clone carrying this TCR beta chain was counted once. The antigen is unknown. Measured with immunoSEQ multiplex PCR; TCRdb has only the in-frame clones, and not every one. The sample holds about 30,000 clones, 92% seen once. CDR3 size: 13 residues. Germline CDR1 SEHNR, CDR2 FQNEAQ (reference sequence). Trimming cost V 5 bases and J 3 bases, with 11 bases left between them. This sample stems from a study of neoadjuvant nivolumab and ipilimumab in lung cancer. Overall study findings and caveats: Compared with tumor-adjacent uninvolved lung, resected tumors showed greater richness and clonality. From pretherapy to surgery, tumor richness and clonality rose with dual therapy.

The TCR comes from an adult with non-small cell lung cancer. V usage is TRBV7-9 and J usage is TRBJ2-7; weak D call: TRBD2 (6 bases). The source material was peripheral blood, sampled after neoadjuvant nivolumab, alone or with ipilimumab, at or shortly before surgery. CDR3 residues: CASSPPGDYEQYF. The CDR3 DNA follows: TGTGCCAGCAGCCCGCCGGGAGACTACGAGCAGTACTTC.